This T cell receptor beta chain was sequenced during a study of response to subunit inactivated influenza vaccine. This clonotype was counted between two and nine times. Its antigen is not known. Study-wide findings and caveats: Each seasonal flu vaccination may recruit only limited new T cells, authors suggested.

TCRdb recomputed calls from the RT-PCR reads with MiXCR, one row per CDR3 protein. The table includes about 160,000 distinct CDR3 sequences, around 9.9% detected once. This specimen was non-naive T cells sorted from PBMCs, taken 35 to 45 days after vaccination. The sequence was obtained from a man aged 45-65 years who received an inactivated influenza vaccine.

The CDR3 region is CASNSGGRPSYEQYF. In nucleotides, the CDR3 is TGTGCCAGCAATTCCGGGGGCAGACCCTCCTACGAGCAGTACTTC. The J gene is TRBJ2-7, the V gene TRBV6-2 or TRBV6-3; D assignment may be TRBD1 or TRBD2 (6 bases each). The CDR3 has 15 amino acids. Germline V gene lookup returns CDR1 MNHEY and CDR2 SVGEGT. Trimming left V 7 bases short and J 0 bases short, with 16 bases between.